These 27 T cell receptor beta chains were all obtained from the same sample, sequenced in a study of T cell responses to AZD1222 COVID-19 vaccine. The repertoire was sequenced with immunoSEQ multiplex PCR; TCRdb's copy has only in-frame clones and lacks some. The sample contains tens of thousands of clones, 85% to 95% of which appear only once. The material was peripheral blood, obtained on day 0 of MenACWY control vaccination. The source of these receptors is an adult in good health.

This chain links TRBV18 with TRBJ1-1; TRBD1 matches 10 bases. Germline trimming cut 3 bases from V and 0 bases from J; bases unmatched to any gene: 1. CDR3 length: 15 residues. Germline CDR1 and CDR2: KGHSH and LQKENI. CDR3 in DNA: TGTGCCAGCTCACCGGGACAGGGGATGAACACTGAAGCTTTCTTT. It yields the protein CASSPGQGMNTEAFF.

The V call is TRBV5-5, the J call TRBJ2-5, with a possible D match to TRBD1 (6 bases). In germline, CDR1 is SGHKS, CDR2 YYEKEE (reference sequence). The CDR3 has 14 amino acids. Trimming shortened V by 4 bases and J by 5 bases, and 15 bases separated the two germline ends. As DNA, the CDR3 is TGTGCCAGCAGCCGAAATGACAGGCGGGAGACCCAGTACTTC. Protein: CASSRNDRRETQYF.

V gene TRBV7-8 combines with J gene TRBJ2-2, with 9 nucleotides matching TRBD2. The V segment lost 6 bases and the J segment 8 bases; nucleotides outside the gene matches: 13. CDR1 and CDR2 from the germline V gene are SGHVS and FQNEAQ. The CDR3 extends over 16 amino acids. The CDR3 here is CASSQTGTSPSGELFF. In DNA form, the CDR3 reads TGTGCCAGCAGTCAAACCGGGACTAGCCCATCGGGGGAGCTGTTTTTT.

V and J are TRBV6-5 and TRBJ1-5; D is undetermined. Germline V gives CDR1 MNHEY, CDR2 SVGAGI. V was shortened by 2 bases and J by 5 bases, with 7 bases between the two germline ends. The CDR3 has 13 amino acids. CDR3 sequence (DNA): TGTGCCAGCAGTTACAGGGAGGATCAGCCCCAGCATTTT. It is translated as CASSYREDQPQHF.

This chain joins TRBV30 and TRBJ2-1, with D perhaps matching TRBD2 (6 bases). Germline values: CDR1 GTSNPN, CDR2 SVGIG (reference sequence). The CDR3 spans 15 residues. V lost 5 bases and J lost 0, with 14 bases in between. The CDR3 here is CAWVLGGLSYNEQFF. DNA for the CDR3: TGTGCCTGGGTGTTAGGAGGGCTCTCCTACAATGAGCAGTTCTTC.

This rearrangement joins TRBV27 to TRBJ1-2; 7 nucleotides agree with TRBD1. This CDR3 is 13 amino acids long. With V trimmed by 1 base and J by 7 bases, 3 bases remained unmatched. Germline-derived CDR1 and CDR2 are MNHEY and SMNVEV (reference sequence). CDR3: CASSLYTGAGYTF. The CDR3 DNA reads as TGTGCCAGCAGTTTATATACAGGGGCTGGCTACACCTTC.

This clone has a handful of counts. The CDR3 here is CASSREGYYNEQFF. DNA of the CDR3: TGTGCCAGTAGTCGAGAGGGATATTACAATGAGCAGTTCTTC. The chain couples TRBV19 to TRBJ2-1; D is possibly TRBD2 (5 bases). V lost 5 bases and J lost 4, with 12 bases in between. The CDR3 consists of 14 residues. The germline CDR1 and CDR2 sequences are LNHDA and SQIVND (reference sequence).

This clone came up once. This chain connects TRBV28 to TRBJ2-1, with D unresolved. The V end lost 3 bases, the J end lost 5 bases, and 14 bases lay between the germline ends. The length of the CDR3 is 15 residues. Germline V gives CDR1 MDHEN, CDR2 SYDVKM. This CDR3 reads CASSLRGGRNNEQFF. In DNA form, the CDR3 reads TGTGCCAGCAGTTTGAGAGGTGGGCGAAACAATGAGCAGTTCTTC.

The V gene is TRBV28, the J gene TRBJ1-6; 8 bases map to TRBD1. The CDR3 runs to 14 residues. Germline CDR1 is MDHEN and CDR2 is SYDVKM. Trimming took 5 bases from V and 8 from J; bases not matched to a gene: 5. CDR3 amino acids: CASSGQGGYSPLHF. CDR3 nucleotides: TGTGCCAGCAGTGGACAGGGTGGTTATTCACCCCTCCACTTT.

The V gene is TRBV5-6, the J gene TRBJ1-1, with D maybe TRBD1 (5 bases). Germline CDR1 is SGHDT and CDR2 is YYEEEE. V was pared by 3 bases and J by 6 bases, with 15 bases between. The CDR3 is made up of 14 amino acids. The CDR3 DNA reads TGTGCCAGCAGCTCGGAGGCAGGGCTCCCTGAAGCTTTCTTT. Amino acid sequence: CASSSEAGLPEAFF.

The chain links TRBV20-1 to TRBJ1-1; possibly TRBD1 for D (6 bases). The CDR3 spans 10 residues. V lost 8 bases and J lost 8, with 12 bases in between. CDR1 DFQATT and CDR2 SNEGSKA come from the germline V gene (reference sequence). The CDR3 here is CSRSDREAFF. CDR3 DNA sequence: TGCAGTCGATCCGACAGGGAAGCTTTCTTT.

This chain uses TRBV28 with TRBJ2-7, with 7 bases aligning to TRBD2. This CDR3 region has 14 residues. Per the germline V gene, CDR1 is MDHEN and CDR2 is SYDVKM. Trimming took 8 bases from V and 6 from J; bases not matched to a gene: 13. The CDR3 protein is CASFTGGSFPEQYF. CDR3 nucleotide sequence: TGTGCCAGCTTTACAGGCGGGAGCTTCCCCGAGCAGTACTTC.

This rearrangement joins TRBV7-3 to TRBJ2-1; D is unclear. The germline V gene encodes CDR1 SGHTA and CDR2 FQGTGA. Trimming cost V 5 bases and J 5 bases, with 10 bases left between them. This CDR3 region has 13 residues. CDR3 protein: CASSPQNNNEQFF. The CDR3 DNA reads as TGTGCCAGCAGCCCTCAAAATAACAATGAGCAGTTCTTC.

The chain couples TRBV4-3 to TRBJ1-2, with D unresolved. From germline, CDR1 is LGHNA and CDR2 YSLEER. V was cut by 3 bases and J by 5 bases, with 4 bases left in between. The CDR3 runs to 11 residues. This chain's CDR3 is CASSQGYGYTF. CDR3 coding DNA: TGCGCCAGCAGCCAGGGATATGGCTACACCTTC.

This clone was seen a handful of times. The chain links TRBV11-2 to TRBJ2-4, with 14 bases fitting TRBD2. Trimming took 5 bases from V and 7 from J; bases not matched to a gene: 7. This CDR3 is built from 16 residues. Per germline, CDR1 SGHAT and CDR2 FQNNGV. In DNA, the CDR3 is TGTGCCAGCAGCCCCGGACTAGCGGGAGGAAGGAACATTCAGTACTTC. It is translated as CASSPGLAGGRNIQYF.

The chain links TRBV10-3 to TRBJ1-1; no definite D call. The V gene lost 10 bases and the J gene lost 1 base, with 13 bases spanning the gap. Germline CDR1 reads ENHRY; CDR2 reads SYGVKD. The CDR3 extends over 13 amino acids. For the CDR3, the DNA is TGTGCCACCTCGGAAGGAGGGAACACTGAAGCTTTCTTT. Its translation is CATSEGGNTEAFF.

This chain uses TRBV11-2 with TRBJ2-5; a possible D gene is TRBD2 (6 bases). The CDR3 contains 12 residues. The germline V and J ends were trimmed by 1 base and 9 bases, with 9 bases remaining between them. Germline CDR1 SGHAT, CDR2 FQNNGV. CDR3 protein: CASSLVQRAQYF. The CDR3 DNA sequence: TGTGCCAGCAGCTTAGTCCAGCGGGCCCAGTACTTC.

The chain joins TRBV29-1 to TRBJ1-4; 9 bases match TRBD1. The CDR3 covers 13 residues. The germline CDR1 and CDR2 sequences are SQVTM and ANQGSEA. The trim removed 3 bases at V and 8 bases at J, leaving 4 bases unmatched. CDR3 protein: CSVETGTGEKLFF. The DNA for the CDR3 is TGCAGCGTTGAGACCGGGACAGGGGAAAAACTGTTTTTT.

CDR3 coding DNA: TGTGCCAGCAGCTTGGGGACAGGGCCACCAGATACGCAGTATTTT. Protein sequence: CASSLGTGPPDTQYF. The V and J genes are TRBV5-4 and TRBJ2-3, with 8 bases aligning to TRBD1. This CDR3 is built from 15 residues. Germline CDR1 and CDR2: SGHNT and YYREEE (reference sequence). J gave up 4 bases and V 0 bases, and 4 bases lay outside the gene matches.

V gene TRBV7-9 combines with J gene TRBJ1-2, with TRBD1 identical over 8 bases. Trimming removed 5 bases from V and 6 bases from J; junction bases left unmatched: 5. CDR3 length: 13 amino acids. Per germline, CDR1 SEHNR and CDR2 FQNEAQ (reference sequence). CDR3 amino acids: CASSPRGRDGYTF. DNA for the CDR3: TGTGCCAGCAGCCCCAGGGGGCGAGATGGCTACACCTTC.

This chain connects TRBV7-9 to TRBJ2-7; D may correspond to TRBD1 or TRBD2 (5 bases each). This CDR3 spans 14 amino acids. The germline V gene has CDR1 SEHNR and CDR2 FQNEAQ (reference sequence). Trimming took 2 bases from V and 5 from J, leaving 13 bases between them. CDR3 protein: CASSLLGQADEQYF. In DNA form, the CDR3 reads TGTGCCAGCAGCTTATTGGGGCAAGCGGACGAGCAGTACTTC.

The chain employs TRBV27 and TRBJ2-2; 8 nucleotides line up with TRBD2. The CDR3 is made up of 16 amino acids. CDR1 is MNHEY and CDR2 is SMNVEV in the germline V gene (reference sequence). With V trimmed by 6 bases and J by 0 bases, 6 bases remained unmatched. This CDR3 is CASSARGLANTGELFF. CDR3 bases: TGTGCCAGCAGCGCCCGGGGACTAGCGAACACCGGGGAGCTGTTTTTT.

The V gene is TRBV5-4, the J gene TRBJ2-3, with TRBD2 identical over 8 bases. Germline trimming cut 0 bases from V and 4 bases from J; bases unmatched to any gene: 10. This CDR3 has 17 residues. Germline CDR1 SGHNT, CDR2 YYREEE (reference sequence). The CDR3 protein is CASSLAVGAGVADTQYF. CDR3 nucleotide sequence: TGTGCCAGCAGCTTGGCCGTCGGAGCGGGAGTAGCAGATACGCAGTATTTT.

The chain combines TRBV7-2 with TRBJ2-5; D unresolved. V was cut by 3 bases and J by 3 bases, with 8 bases left in between. Germline loops: CDR1 SGHTA, CDR2 FQGNSA. This CDR3 has 13 residues. CDR3 sequence: CASSFFREETQYF. The CDR3 DNA follows: TGTGCCAGCAGCTTCTTTCGGGAAGAGACCCAGTACTTC.

The chain has TRBV28 and TRBJ1-1, with D uncertain. Trimming took 4 bases from V and 6 from J, leaving 15 bases between them. CDR1 and CDR2 from the germline V gene are MDHEN and SYDVKM. The CDR3 totals 14 residues. DNA for the CDR3: TGTGCCAGCAGTTCAGCCCCCGGAGGCGCTGAAGCTTTCTTT. Amino acid sequence: CASSSAPGGAEAFF.

Of note for this clone: Other nucleotide sequences in the sample specify the same CDR3. This sequence joins TRBV12-3 or TRBV12-4 and TRBJ2-1; perhaps TRBD1 as D (6 bases). This CDR3 has 13 residues. V was cut by 4 bases and J by 4 bases, with 8 bases left in between. The chain's CDR3 is CASSSDSYNEQFF. The CDR3 DNA reads as TGTGCCAGCAGTTCGGACAGTTACAATGAGCAGTTCTTC.

The chain links TRBV9 to TRBJ1-3; D uncertain. The length of the CDR3 is 15 residues. Germline-derived CDR1 and CDR2 are SGDLS and YYNGEE. Trimming took 0 bases from V and 1 from J, leaving 8 bases between them. The CDR3, as DNA: TGTGCCAGCAGCGTAGAGGGCAGGTCTGGAAACACCATATATTTT. It translates to CASSVEGRSGNTIYF.